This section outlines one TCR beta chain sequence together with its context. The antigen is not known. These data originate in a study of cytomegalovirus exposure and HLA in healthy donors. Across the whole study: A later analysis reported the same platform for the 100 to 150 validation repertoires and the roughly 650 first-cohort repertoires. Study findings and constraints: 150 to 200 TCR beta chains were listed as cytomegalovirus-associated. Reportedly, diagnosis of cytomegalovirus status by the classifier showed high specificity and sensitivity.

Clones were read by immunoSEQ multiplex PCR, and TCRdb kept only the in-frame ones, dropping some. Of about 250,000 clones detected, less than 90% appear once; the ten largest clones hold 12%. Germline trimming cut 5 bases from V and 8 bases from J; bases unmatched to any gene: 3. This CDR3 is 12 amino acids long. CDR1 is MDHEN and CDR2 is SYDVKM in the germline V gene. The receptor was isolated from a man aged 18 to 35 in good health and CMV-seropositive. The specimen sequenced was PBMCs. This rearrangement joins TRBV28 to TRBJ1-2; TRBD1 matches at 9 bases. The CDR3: CASSPDRGGYTF. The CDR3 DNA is TGTGCCAGCAGTCCGGACAGGGGAGGCTACACCTTC.